This passage covers 25 T cell receptor beta chains from one sample sequenced in a study of cytomegalovirus exposure and HLA in healthy donors. Primers included in the PCR were 60 Vbeta and 13 Jbeta primers. Repertoires were generated with immunoSEQ multiplex PCR, while TCRdb's copy carries only in-frame clones and drops some. Here the sample spans about 130,000 clones, around three quarters being singletons. Sequencing was carried out using PBMCs. These receptors all come from a woman aged 55-70 years in good health and CMV-seropositive.

The rearrangement joins TRBV6-5 to TRBJ1-3; D is possibly TRBD1 (6 bases). With 10 bases removed from V and 0 bases from J, the gap between germline ends came to 13 bases. Germline CDR1 and CDR2: MNHEY and SVGAGI. There are 14 residues in the CDR3. The CDR3 coding sequence is TGTGCCACCTGTAGGACAGCCTCTGGAAACACCATATATTTT. It encodes CATCRTASGNTIYF.

This clone occurred a few times. This chain joins TRBV5-8 and TRBJ2-7; D is perhaps TRBD2 (6 bases). The CDR3 loop spans 13 amino acids. Trimming cost V 1 base and J 4 bases, with 9 bases left between them. The germline CDR1 and CDR2 sequences are SGHTS and YDEGEE. CDR3 DNA sequence: TGTGCCAGCAGCTTGTTGGAGGGGTACGAGCAGTACTTC. It translates to CASSLLEGYEQYF.

The rearrangement uses TRBV10-1 and TRBJ2-1, with 7 positions matching TRBD1. The CDR3 sequence is 20 residues long. Germline V CDR1 and CDR2: WNHNN, SYGVQD (reference sequence). J lost 2 bases, V lost 0 bases, and 16 bases had no gene match. For the CDR3, the DNA is TGCGCCAGCAGTGAGTCGCGTTCGGTAAGGGGGCTTTTAACCTACAATGAGCAGTTCTTC. Translating it yields CASSESRSVRGLLTYNEQFF.

A single count supports this clone. DNA of the CDR3: TGCGCCAGCAGCCATCCCGTCCGCGAGAGGGGCTACACCTTC. This codes for CASSHPVRERGYTF. The chain employs TRBV4-1 and TRBJ1-2, with D unclear. CDR1 is MGHRA, CDR2 YSYEKL, per germline. Trimming removed 3 bases from V and 8 bases from J, with 16 bases in between. The CDR3 is 14 amino acids.

This chain uses TRBV6-5 with TRBJ2-7; D gene unclear. CDR1 MNHEY and CDR2 SVGAGI come from the germline V gene. The V end was cut by 0 bases, the J end by 2 bases, with 11 bases between. CDR3 length: 15 amino acids. In DNA form, the CDR3 reads TGTGCCAGCAGTTACTCGGAGAAAAAGGCCTACGAGCAGTACTTC. Translation gives CASSYSEKKAYEQYF.

The rearrangement uses TRBV5-1 and TRBJ2-3; TRBD2 aligns across 8 bases. CDR3 size: 16 residues. Germline V gives CDR1 SGHRS, CDR2 YFSETQ. With 1 base clipped from V and 2 bases from J, the junction kept 6 bases outside the gene matches. CDR3 sequence (DNA): TGCGCCAGCAGCTTGCAACTAGCGGCCGACACAGATACGCAGTATTTT. It encodes CASSLQLAADTDTQYF.

The sample holds one count of this clone. V and J are TRBV7-2 and TRBJ1-2, with 11 bases fitting TRBD1. The trim removed 5 bases at V and 7 bases at J, leaving 9 bases unmatched. This CDR3 contains 15 residues. Per germline, CDR1 SGHTA and CDR2 FQGNSA. The chain's CDR3 is CASSDSGQGVGGYTF. For the CDR3, the DNA is TGTGCCAGCAGCGACTCGGGACAGGGGGTCGGTGGCTACACCTTC. The full variable domain, rest sourced from reference TRBV7-2 and TRBJ1-2, is GAGVSQSPSNKVTEKGKDVELRCDPISGHTALYWYRQSLGQGLEFLIYFQGNSAPDKSGLPSDRFSAERTGGSVSTLTIQRTQQEDSAVYLCASSDSGQGVGGYTFGSGTRLTVV.

This chain connects TRBV10-1 to TRBJ2-3; perhaps TRBD2 as D (6 bases). CDR1 is WNHNN, CDR2 SYGVQD, per germline (reference sequence). The V and J ends lost 5 bases and 5 bases respectively, with 17 bases between them. The CDR3 contains 15 residues. CDR3 loop: CASSPTSLSGDTQYF. CDR3 coding DNA: TGCGCCAGCAGTCCGACTAGTTTGTCCGGAGATACGCAGTATTTT.

There are a few counts of this clone. The chain joins TRBV5-8 to TRBJ2-3; TRBD1 might be the D (6 bases). Trimming stripped 2 bases from V and 1 base from J, with 14 bases between. Germline V gives CDR1 SGHTS, CDR2 YDEGEE. The CDR3 covers 16 residues. This chain's CDR3 is CASSFRGRGGTDTQYF. DNA of the CDR3: TGTGCCAGCAGCTTCAGGGGTCGTGGCGGCACAGATACGCAGTATTTT.

In this sample, this clone turned up many times. The chain combines TRBV5-1 with TRBJ1-5; D is unclear. This CDR3 contains 16 residues. CDR1 and CDR2 from the germline V gene are SGHRS and YFSETQ. The V and J ends lost 0 bases and 3 bases respectively, with 13 bases between them. The CDR3 bases are TGCGCCAGCAGCTTGGTTGGCCTTGGGCCCAATCAGCCCCAGCATTTT. It is translated as CASSLVGLGPNQPQHF.

Here the CDR3 DNA reads TGTGCTAGTCTCGTGGGTGGCGGCACTGAAGCTTTCTTT. Amino acid sequence: CASLVGGGTEAFF. The V gene is TRBV12-5, the J gene TRBJ1-1; D is unclear. The CDR3 spans 13 residues. V lost 8 bases, J lost 4 bases, and 14 bases lay in between. Germline CDR1 LGHNT, CDR2 FRNRAP.

The chain joins TRBV5-1 to TRBJ2-2, with D perhaps TRBD1 (5 bases). CDR1 is SGHRS and CDR2 is YFSETQ in the germline V gene. Trimming removed 7 bases from V and 3 bases from J, with 13 bases in between. CDR3 length: 14 amino acids. As DNA, the CDR3 is TGCGCCAGCTTCGTCGACAGTGACACCGGGGAGCTGTTTTTT. Its translation is CASFVDSDTGELFF.

The V gene is TRBV9, the J gene TRBJ2-3, with 9 bases identical to TRBD1. The CDR3 contains 16 residues. V gave up 3 bases and J gave up 4 bases; unmatched junction bases: 9. Per germline, CDR1 SGDLS and CDR2 YYNGEE. The CDR3 nucleotides are TGTGCCAGCAGCGGGGGAGGAACAGGGGGCGCAGATACGCAGTATTTT. This gives the protein CASSGGGTGGADTQYF.

V gene TRBV4-2 combines with J gene TRBJ2-5; the match to TRBD2 covers 7 bases. Germline-derived CDR1 and CDR2 are LGHNA and YNFKEQ. V shed 11 bases, J shed 3 bases, and the junction held 9 bases outside the gene matches. This CDR3 is 13 amino acids long. CDR3 in DNA: TGTGCCCCCGAGTTCCTAGCGGAAGAGACCCAGTACTTC. Amino acids: CAPEFLAEETQYF.

Worth noting for this clone: The identical CDR3 is also encoded by other nucleotide sequences in the sample. The CDR3 DNA reads TGTGCCAGCAGTTTAGGCCAGGGGGTATACAATGAGCAGTTCTTC. Translation gives CASSLGQGVYNEQFF. The rearrangement joins TRBV27 to TRBJ2-1; 7 bases line up with TRBD1. CDR3 size: 15 residues. The V gene end was trimmed by 2 bases and the J gene end by 4 bases; junction bases not matched to a gene: 5. The germline V gene encodes CDR1 MNHEY and CDR2 SMNVEV (reference sequence).

This clone turned up a few times. This chain connects TRBV6-6 to TRBJ2-1; 8 bases line up with TRBD1. This CDR3 has 14 amino acids. CDR1 MNHNY and CDR2 SVGAGI come from the germline V gene (reference sequence). J gave up 4 bases and V 5 bases, and 4 bases lay outside the gene matches. This CDR3 is CASSRTGGYNEQFF. In nucleotides, the CDR3 is TGTGCCAGCAGTAGAACAGGGGGGTACAATGAGCAGTTCTTC.

The chain joins TRBV5-5 to TRBJ1-4; TRBD1 matches 10 bases. The CDR3 has 17 amino acids. Unmatched junction bases numbered 7, after V lost 3 bases and J lost 2 bases. Germline CDR1 SGHKS, CDR2 YYEKEE (reference sequence). The CDR3 DNA follows: TGTGCCAGCAGCTCCGGGACAGGGGTACCGACTAATGAAAAACTGTTTTTT. This sequence encodes CASSSGTGVPTNEKLFF.

The rearrangement uses TRBV5-1 and TRBJ2-3; the match to TRBD1 covers 7 bases. In germline, CDR1 is SGHRS, CDR2 YFSETQ. After removal of 4 bases from V and 2 bases from J, the junction contained 7 bases not matched to a gene. This CDR3 spans 15 amino acids. The CDR3 DNA is TGCGCCAGCAGCGGGCTAGGGACAGCCACAGATACGCAGTATTTT. It yields the protein CASSGLGTATDTQYF.

The rearrangement joins TRBV5-1 to TRBJ1-2; 10 bases are shared with TRBD1. Germline V gives CDR1 SGHRS, CDR2 YFSETQ. Germline trimming cut 5 bases from V and 3 bases from J; bases unmatched to any gene: 7. The CDR3 spans 15 residues. The CDR3 DNA is TGCGCCAGCAGGGGAGGGACAGGGGACCACTATGGCTACACCTTC. Its protein product is CASRGGTGDHYGYTF.

This chain connects TRBV7-9 to TRBJ1-1, with 8 nucleotides matching TRBD1. The CDR3 contains 12 residues. Germline V gene data show CDR1 as SEHNR and CDR2 as FQNEAQ (reference sequence). The V and J ends lost 3 bases and 7 bases, in that order; junction bases with no gene match: 1. The DNA for the CDR3 is TGTGCCAGCAGCTTCGACAGGGGTGAAGCTTTCTTT. As protein: CASSFDRGEAFF.

The V gene is TRBV5-4, the J gene TRBJ2-3; TRBD2 might be the D (6 bases). Germline values: CDR1 SGHNT, CDR2 YYREEE (reference sequence). V was cut by 7 bases and J by 2 bases, with 11 bases left in between. CDR3 length equals 13 residues. The CDR3 DNA reads as TGTGCCAGCTCAGGGACTGACACAGATACGCAGTATTTT. It codes for CASSGTDTDTQYF.

In this sample, this clone turned up a few times. The CDR3, as DNA: TGTGCCAGTACGGTTGCAGGGGGCTCCTACGAGCAGTACTTC. Its translation is CASTVAGGSYEQYF. The chain joins TRBV19 to TRBJ2-7; 7 bases fit TRBD1. The V and J ends lost 7 bases and 0 bases, in that order; junction bases with no gene match: 6. The germline gives CDR1 LNHDA, CDR2 SQIVND (reference sequence). CDR3 length equals 14 residues.

The chain has TRBV27 and TRBJ2-2; 8 bases map to TRBD2. This CDR3 comprises 17 residues. The V and J ends lost 2 bases and 5 bases, in that order; junction bases with no gene match: 10. Germline lookup yields CDR1 MNHEY and CDR2 SMNVEV (reference sequence). CDR3 amino acids: CASSLVGGGTRTGELFF. CDR3 DNA sequence: TGTGCCAGCAGTTTAGTTGGCGGGGGGACGAGAACCGGGGAGCTGTTTTTT.

J is TRBJ2-1 and V is TRBV6-5; the D is unclear. V was cut by 4 bases and J by 6 bases, with 4 bases left in between. The CDR3 is 11 amino acids. CDR1 is MNHEY, CDR2 SVGAGI, per germline. The CDR3 spells CASSFSNEQFF. The DNA for the CDR3 is TGTGCCAGCAGTTTCAGCAATGAGCAGTTCTTC.

The J gene is TRBJ2-5, the V gene TRBV6-5, with 11 bases matching TRBD1. The DNA end is a closer match to TRBJ2-7, so the J assignment may be wrong. The length of the CDR3 is 15 residues. The V gene's germline CDR1 is MNHEY and CDR2 SVGAGI. CDR3 in DNA: TGTGCCAGCTCCACCGGGACAGGGGGAACCTACGAGCAGTACTTC. Translation gives CASSTGTGGTYEQYF.